These T cell receptor beta chains were read from a single sample in a study of blood T cell repertoires in COVID-19. The assay was immunoSEQ multiplex PCR, and TCRdb's table has in-frame clones only and misses some. The sample holds fewer than 450,000 clones, about 90% seen once. The sample comprised PBMCs or T cells enriched from blood (not recorded which). The receptors were gathered from a woman aged 30 to 39 who had recovered from COVID-19. CDR3s include the opening cysteine and the closing phenylalanine or tryptophan. The D gene is left open where the match is weak. Clone size appears in some rows only: once, few, many, or a class for an expanded clone.

V gene	J gene	D gene	clone size	CDR3 DNA	CDR3 protein
TRBV5-5	TRBJ1-5	NA	NA	TGTGCCAGCAGCTTAAGAATCGAGGGAAATCAGCCCCAGCATTTT	CASSLRIEGNQPQHF
TRBV4-1	TRBJ1-1	NA	NA	TGCGCCAGCAGCCAGCCAGTTTACACTGAAGCTTTCTTT	CASSQPVYTEAFF
TRBV3-1/TRBV3-2	TRBJ2-5	NA	NA	TGTGCCAGCAGCCCTCGGACAAGCGGGCAAGAGACCCAGTACTTC	CASSPRTSGQETQYF
TRBV5-1	TRBJ2-1	NA	once	TGCGCCAGCAGCTTGGCGAGAAAGAGCTCCTACAATGAGCAGTTCTTC	CASSLARKSSYNEQFF
TRBV2	TRBJ2-6	TRBD1	NA	TGTGCCAGCAGTGAAACGGGGACAGGGAGCTCTGGGGCCAACGTCCTGACTTTC	CASSETGTGSSGANVLTF
TRBV11-2	TRBJ1-1	NA	NA	TGTGCCAGCAGCCCCTTTAGGAGTCTAGGCACTGAAGCTTTCTTT	CASSPFRSLGTEAFF
TRBV6-5	TRBJ1-2	NA	NA	TGTGCCAGCAGTTTTCTCGACAGAGTGAATGGCTACACCTTC	CASSFLDRVNGYTF
TRBV23-1	TRBJ2-7	TRBD1	NA	TGCGCCACCATACTGAAATACAGGGGAAACGAGCAGTACTTC	CATILKYRGNEQYF
TRBV9	TRBJ1-2	TRBD1	NA	TGTGCCAGCAGCGCCGTTACAGGGGGCTTAGGCTACACCTTC	CASSAVTGGLGYTF
TRBV19	TRBJ2-5	TRBD1	NA	TGTGCCAGTAGTTCGCCGGGACAGGGCACTACCCAGTACTTC	CASSSPGQGTTQYF
TRBV5-1	TRBJ1-1	TRBD1	NA	TGCGCCAGCAGCTTGGACAGGGGAAGAACTGAAGCTTTCTTT	CASSLDRGRTEAFF
TRBV5-1	TRBJ2-7	NA	NA	TGCGCCAGCAGCTTGCGAGTGAGCTCCTACGAGCAGTACTTC	CASSLRVSSYEQYF
TRBV7-9	TRBJ1-4	NA	NA	TGTGCCAGCAGCTTACCTGGGCGGGACGGAAATGAAAAACTGTTTTTT	CASSLPGRDGNEKLFF
TRBV28	TRBJ2-7	NA	NA	TGTGCCAGCAGTCTGGACAGCCCGGGGGAGCAGTACTTC	CASSLDSPGEQYF
TRBV5-4	TRBJ1-6	TRBD1	NA	TGTGCCAGCAGCTCCGGGGGGACAGGGGAGAATTCACCCCTCCACTTT	CASSSGGTGENSPLHF
TRBV3-1/TRBV3-2	TRBJ2-1	TRBD2	NA	TGTGCCAGCAGCCAAGATGGGACTAGCGGACACAATGAGCAGTTCTTC	CASSQDGTSGHNEQFF
TRBV9	TRBJ1-1	NA	once	TGTGCCAGCAGCCCTACGTTCGTTAACACTGAAGCTTTCTTT	CASSPTFVNTEAFF
TRBV29-1	TRBJ2-2	TRBD2	NA	TGCAGCGTTGTCGAAGCGGGGGTTTACACCGGGGAGCTGTTTTTT	CSVVEAGVYTGELFF
TRBV19	TRBJ1-5	TRBD1	NA	TGTGCCAGTAGTCGAAGGACAGGGGACAATCAGCCCCAGCATTTT	CASSRRTGDNQPQHF
TRBV27	TRBJ1-2	NA	NA	TGTGCCAGCAGTCAGAACGGGCGTTGGGAGGATGGCTACACCTTC	CASSQNGRWEDGYTF
TRBV7-7	TRBJ2-5	NA	NA	TGTGCCAGCAGCACCACAGGGCCGCAAGAGACCCAGTACTTC	CASSTTGPQETQYF
TRBV5-1	TRBJ2-1	TRBD2	NA	TGCGCCAGCAGCTGGCCACTAGCGGGGGGCTCCTACAATGAGCAGTTCTTC	CASSWPLAGGSYNEQFF
TRBV7-9	TRBJ2-3	TRBD2	NA	TGTGCCAGCAGCTTGTTTGGCGGGGGAGGGAATACGCAGTATTTT	CASSLFGGGGNTQYF
TRBV4-1	TRBJ2-7	NA	NA	TGCGCCAGCAGCCAACCCAGGGGGGTGGGCGTTAGTACTTCCCGCGAGCAGTACTTC	CASSQPRGVGVSTSREQYF
TRBV18	TRBJ1-2	NA	NA	TGTGCCAGCTCACCACCTGAGAGGGCCTATGGCTACACCTTC	CASSPPERAYGYTF
TRBV2	TRBJ2-6	NA	few	TGTGCCAGCAGTGTTAATGGGGCCAACGTCCTGACTTTC	CASSVNGANVLTF
TRBV6-1	TRBJ2-2	TRBD1	NA	TGTGCCAGCAGTGAAGCTGGGCAGGGGGCCGGGGAGCTGTTTTTT	CASSEAGQGAGELFF
TRBV7-2	TRBJ2-7	TRBD2	NA	TGTGCCAGCAGCTTAGGGGTAGCGGGGGGGTTCTCCTACGAGCAGTACTTC	CASSLGVAGGFSYEQYF
TRBV30	TRBJ2-3	NA	NA	TGTGCCTGGAGTGTACGGGCAGATACGCAGTATTTT	CAWSVRADTQYF
TRBV19	TRBJ2-5	TRBD2	NA	TGTGCCAGTAGTATAACACGAGCGGGGCCCCAAGAGACCCAGTACTTC	CASSITRAGPQETQYF
TRBV7-9	TRBJ2-6	NA	once	TGTGCCAGCAGCTTTCTTGCAGGGTGGGGCTCTGGGGCCAACGTCCTGACTTTC	CASSFLAGWGSGANVLTF
TRBV24-1	TRBJ1-5	NA	NA	TGTGCCACCAGTGATGTCGGGTTAAATCAGCCCCAGCATTTT	CATSDVGLNQPQHF
TRBV14	TRBJ2-6	NA	once	TGTGCCAGCAGCCCCCCAGGGTCTGGGGCCAACGTCCTGACTTTC	CASSPPGSGANVLTF
TRBV7-8	TRBJ2-2	TRBD1	NA	TGTGCCAGCAGCTTACCGGCAGGGGGCCCCTCCTACACCGGGGAGCTGTTTTTT	CASSLPAGGPSYTGELFF
TRBV19	TRBJ1-3	TRBD1	NA	TGTGCCAGTAGTTTGTTCGGACAGGGGCCGAGCTCTGGAAACACCATATATTTT	CASSLFGQGPSSGNTIYF
TRBV18	TRBJ2-1	TRBD1	NA	TGTGCCAGCTCCCGGGACAGGGACGTTGAGCAGTTCTTC	CASSRDRDVEQFF
TRBV5-6	TRBJ2-2	NA	NA	TGTGCCAGCAGCTTGCACGGGAACACCGGGGAGCTGTTTTTT	CASSLHGNTGELFF
TRBV11-2	TRBJ2-1	TRBD2	NA	TGTGCCAGCAGCTTAGTGGAGGTAGCGGGGGGTAGGAATGAGCAGTTCTTC	CASSLVEVAGGRNEQFF
TRBV12-5	TRBJ2-5	TRBD1	NA	TGTGCTAGTGGTCCAGGACAGGGGGAAGAGACCCAGTACTTC	CASGPGQGEETQYF
TRBV10-3	TRBJ1-2	NA	few	TGTGCCATCAGCGGCTCGGGAGGCTACACCTTC	CAISGSGGYTF
TRBV5-6	TRBJ2-1	TRBD2	NA	TGTGCCAGCAGCTTGGGGTCTAGCGGGGGCACCTACAATGAGCAGTTCTTC	CASSLGSSGGTYNEQFF
TRBV19	TRBJ1-5	TRBD1	NA	TGTGCCACCCAGGACAGGGGGCGCGGGCAGCCCCAGCATTTT	CATQDRGRGQPQHF
TRBV28	TRBJ1-6	TRBD1	NA	TGTGCCAGCAGTTTCATGGACAGGTATAATTCACCCCTCCACTTT	CASSFMDRYNSPLHF
TRBV12-3/TRBV12-4	TRBJ2-2	TRBD1	once	TGTGCCAGTAAGACAGGGCGGAGCGGGGAGCTGTTTTTT	CASKTGRSGELFF
TRBV4-3	TRBJ2-3	TRBD2	NA	TGCGCCAGCAGCCAAGATAGTACTAGCGCCGCCCTAGATACGCAGTATTTT	CASSQDSTSAALDTQYF
TRBV14	TRBJ2-7	TRBD1	NA	TGTGCCAGCAGCGGGACAGTCACCTACGAGCAGTACTTC	CASSGTVTYEQYF
TRBV5-4	TRBJ2-4	NA	few	TGTGCCAGCAGCTTGACAGTAGCTAGCGAAAACATTCAGTACTTC	CASSLTVASENIQYF
TRBV19	TRBJ2-7	TRBD1	once	TGTGCCAGTAGTCCAGGGACAGGGGAATCCTCCTACGAGCAGTACTTC	CASSPGTGESSYEQYF
TRBV30	TRBJ2-7	NA	NA	TGTGCCTGGGCCAGGGAGGCCTACGAGCAGTACTTC	CAWAREAYEQYF
TRBV18	TRBJ1-4	NA	few	TGTGCCAGCTCACCACCTACAAGATCGGGTGAAAAACTGTTTTTT	CASSPPTRSGEKLFF
TRBV10-2	TRBJ2-7	NA	NA	TGCGCCAGCAGTGAGTCGGAAGGGGGGGACGAGCAGTACTTC	CASSESEGGDEQYF
TRBV5-6	TRBJ1-2	NA	NA	TGTGCCAGCAGCGGGCGGCGACAGCTTATAATTTTGGAGTATGGCTACACCTTC	CASSGRRQLIILEYGYTF